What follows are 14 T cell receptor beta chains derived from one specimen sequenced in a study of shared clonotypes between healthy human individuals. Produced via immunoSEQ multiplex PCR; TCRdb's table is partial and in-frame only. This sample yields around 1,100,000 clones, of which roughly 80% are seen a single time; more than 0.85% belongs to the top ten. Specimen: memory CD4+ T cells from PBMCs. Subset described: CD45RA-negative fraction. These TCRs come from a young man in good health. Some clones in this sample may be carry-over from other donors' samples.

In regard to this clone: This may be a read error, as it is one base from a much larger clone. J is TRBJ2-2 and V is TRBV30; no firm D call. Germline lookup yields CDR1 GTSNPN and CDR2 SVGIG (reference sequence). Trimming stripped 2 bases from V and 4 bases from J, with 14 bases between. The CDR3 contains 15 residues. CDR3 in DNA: TGTGCCTGGAGTCTAGGTCGAGTTGGCACCGGGGAGCTGTTTTTT. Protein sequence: CAWSLGRVGTGELFF.

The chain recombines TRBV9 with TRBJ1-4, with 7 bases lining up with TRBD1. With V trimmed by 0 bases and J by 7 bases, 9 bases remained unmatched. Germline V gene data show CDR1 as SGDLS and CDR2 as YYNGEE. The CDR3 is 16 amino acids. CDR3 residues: CASSVGSNRGREKLFF. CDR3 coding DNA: TGTGCCAGCAGCGTAGGATCGAACAGGGGACGTGAAAAACTGTTTTTT.

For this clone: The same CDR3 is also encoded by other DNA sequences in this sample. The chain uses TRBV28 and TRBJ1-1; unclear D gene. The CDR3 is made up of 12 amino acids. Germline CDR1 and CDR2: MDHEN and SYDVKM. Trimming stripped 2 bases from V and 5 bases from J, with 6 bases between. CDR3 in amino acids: CASSLAETEAFF. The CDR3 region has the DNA TGTGCCAGCAGTTTAGCCGAAACTGAAGCTTTCTTT.

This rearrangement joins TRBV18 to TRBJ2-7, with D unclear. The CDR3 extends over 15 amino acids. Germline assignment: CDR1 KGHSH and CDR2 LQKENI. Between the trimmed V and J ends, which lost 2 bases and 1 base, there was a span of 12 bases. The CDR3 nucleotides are TGTGCCAGCTCACCAGCCAGGCGCCTTTCCTACGAGCAGTACTTC. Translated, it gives CASSPARRLSYEQYF.

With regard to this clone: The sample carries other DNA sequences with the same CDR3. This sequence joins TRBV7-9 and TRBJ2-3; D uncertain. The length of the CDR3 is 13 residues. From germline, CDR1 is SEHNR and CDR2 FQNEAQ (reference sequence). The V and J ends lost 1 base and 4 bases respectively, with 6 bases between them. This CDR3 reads CASSLGSADTQYF. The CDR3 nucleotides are TGTGCCAGCAGCTTAGGGAGCGCAGATACGCAGTATTTT.

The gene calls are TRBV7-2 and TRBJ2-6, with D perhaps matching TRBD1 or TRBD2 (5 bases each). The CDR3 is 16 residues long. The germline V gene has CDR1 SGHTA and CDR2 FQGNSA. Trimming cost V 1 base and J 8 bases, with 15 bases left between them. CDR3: CASSLGLGVIPNVLTF. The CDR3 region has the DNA TGTGCCAGCAGCTTAGGTTTGGGGGTTATTCCCAACGTCCTGACTTTC. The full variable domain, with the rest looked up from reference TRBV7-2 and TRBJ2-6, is GAGVSQSPSNKVTEKGKDVELRCDPISGHTALYWYRQSLGQGLEFLIYFQGNSAPDKSGLPSDRFSAERTGGSVSTLTIQRTQQEDSAVYLCASSLGLGVIPNVLTFGAGSRLTVL.

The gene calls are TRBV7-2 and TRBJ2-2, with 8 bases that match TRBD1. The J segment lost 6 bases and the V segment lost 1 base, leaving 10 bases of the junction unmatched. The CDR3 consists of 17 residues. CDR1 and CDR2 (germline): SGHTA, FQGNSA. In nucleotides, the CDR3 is TGTGCCAGCAGCTTAGACTTTGACAGGGGTTCAGCCGGGGAGCTGTTTTTT. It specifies CASSLDFDRGSAGELFF.

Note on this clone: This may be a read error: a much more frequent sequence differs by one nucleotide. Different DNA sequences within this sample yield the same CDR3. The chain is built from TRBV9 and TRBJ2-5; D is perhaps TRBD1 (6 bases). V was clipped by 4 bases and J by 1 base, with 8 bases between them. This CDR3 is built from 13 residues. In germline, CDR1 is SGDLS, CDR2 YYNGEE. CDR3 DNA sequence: TGTGCCAGCAGCCTCAGGGGCCAAGAGACCCAGTACTTC. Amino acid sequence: CASSLRGQETQYF.

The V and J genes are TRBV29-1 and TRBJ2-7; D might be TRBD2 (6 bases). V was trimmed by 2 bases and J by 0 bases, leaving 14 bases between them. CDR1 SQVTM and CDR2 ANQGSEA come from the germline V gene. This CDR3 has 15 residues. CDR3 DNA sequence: TGCAGCGTTGAAATCGGGGGAGAGTACTCCTACGAGCAGTACTTC. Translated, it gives CSVEIGGEYSYEQYF.

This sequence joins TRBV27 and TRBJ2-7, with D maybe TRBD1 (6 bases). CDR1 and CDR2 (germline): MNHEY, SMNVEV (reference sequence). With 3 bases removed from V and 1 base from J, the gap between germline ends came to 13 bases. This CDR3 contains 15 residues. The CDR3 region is CASSFLGTNSYEQYF. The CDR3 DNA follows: TGTGCCAGCAGTTTTCTCGGGACAAATTCCTACGAGCAGTACTTC.

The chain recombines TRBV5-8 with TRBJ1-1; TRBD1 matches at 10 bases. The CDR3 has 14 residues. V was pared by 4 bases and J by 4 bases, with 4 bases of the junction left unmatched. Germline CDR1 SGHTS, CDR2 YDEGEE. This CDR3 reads CASSRQGASTEAFF. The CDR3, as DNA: TGTGCCAGCAGCCGACAGGGGGCTAGCACTGAAGCTTTCTTT.

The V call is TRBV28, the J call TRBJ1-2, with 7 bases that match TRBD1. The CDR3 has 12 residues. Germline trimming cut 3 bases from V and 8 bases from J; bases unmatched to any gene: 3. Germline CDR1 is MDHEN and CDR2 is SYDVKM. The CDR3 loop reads CASSFSTGGYTF. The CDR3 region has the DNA TGTGCCAGCAGTTTCTCGACAGGGGGCTACACCTTC.

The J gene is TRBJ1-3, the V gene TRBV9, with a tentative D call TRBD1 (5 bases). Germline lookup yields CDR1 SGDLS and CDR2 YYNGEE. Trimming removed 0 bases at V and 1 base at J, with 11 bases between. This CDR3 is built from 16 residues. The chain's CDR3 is CASSVGGSTSGNTIYF. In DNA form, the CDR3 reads TGTGCCAGCAGCGTAGGGGGCAGCACTTCTGGAAACACCATATATTTT.

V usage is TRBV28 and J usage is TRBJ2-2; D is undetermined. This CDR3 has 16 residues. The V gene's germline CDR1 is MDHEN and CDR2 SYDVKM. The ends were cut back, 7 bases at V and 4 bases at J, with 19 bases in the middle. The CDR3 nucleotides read TGTGCCAGCACCACCCAGCTGGGTCGAGGCACCGGGGAGCTGTTTTTT. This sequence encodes CASTTQLGRGTGELFF.